These T cell receptor beta chains were read from a single sample in a study of T cell clonotyping in hematopoietic cell transplantation. Data came from immunoSEQ multiplex PCR; TCRdb stores just in-frame clones and leaves some out. The data contain over 5,000 clones, around nine tenths of them singletons. The sequencing used peripheral blood mononuclear cells, collected 100 days after allogeneic stem cell transplant. Source of these receptors: a female patient in her forties who had an allogeneic stem cell transplant from a related donor, so the T cells may come from the graft donor. Some clones in this sample may be carry-over from other donors' samples. Both conserved end residues are part of each CDR3. The D gene is left open where the match is weak. Not every row has a clone size; where given, it reads once, few, many or a size class.

j_call	clone_size	d_call	v_call	cdr3_aa	cdr3_nt
TRBJ2-7	.	.	TRBV5-1	CASSLAAGLTTYEQYF	TGCGCCAGCAGCTTGGCGGCCGGGCTAACAACCTACGAGCAGTACTTC
TRBJ2-3	.	.	TRBV7-6	CASSTRDSPLGADTQYF	TGTGCCAGCAGCACCAGAGACAGCCCCCTAGGCGCAGATACGCAGTATTTT
TRBJ2-7	.	.	TRBV6-6	CASSYSTESYEQYF	TGTGCCAGCAGTTACTCGACGGAAAGCTACGAGCAGTACTTC
TRBJ1-3	.	.	TRBV28	CATIRHLSGNTIYF	TGTGCCACTATTAGGCATCTCTCTGGAAACACCATATATTTT
TRBJ1-4	once	TRBD1	TRBV28	CASRTTGPNEKLFF	TGTGCCAGCAGGACGACAGGGCCTAATGAAAAACTGTTTTTT
TRBJ1-1	.	.	TRBV9	CASSVVTVTEAFF	TGTGCCAGCAGCGTGGTGACTGTCACTGAAGCTTTCTTT
TRBJ2-6	.	TRBD1	TRBV11-2	CASRGTGGRGANVLTF	TGTGCCAGCAGGGGGACAGGGGGCCGTGGGGCCAACGTCCTGACTTTC
TRBJ1-5	.	.	TRBV18	CASSPAIGGDQPQHF	TGTGCCAGCTCCCCAGCCATCGGGGGAGATCAGCCCCAGCATTTT
TRBJ2-2	.	.	TRBV7-8	CASTESGHNTGELFF	TGTGCCAGCACCGAGAGCGGACACAACACCGGGGAGCTGTTTTTT
TRBJ2-3	.	TRBD2	TRBV7-2	CASSSRASGTDTQYF	TGTGCCAGCAGCTCGCGAGCTAGCGGTACAGATACGCAGTATTTT
TRBJ2-7	.	TRBD2	TRBV13	CASSLEGGPNEQYF	TGTGCCAGCAGTTTAGAGGGAGGGCCGAACGAGCAGTACTTC
TRBJ2-3	.	TRBD2	TRBV14	CASSQDSLAGGRDTQYF	TGTGCCAGCAGCCAAGACTCCCTAGCGGGAGGGAGGGATACGCAGTATTTT
TRBJ1-2	.	.	TRBV5-1	CASSPGDYGYTF	TGCGCCAGCAGCCCCGGGGACTATGGCTACACCTTC
TRBJ2-1	.	.	TRBV18	CASSPSTGANNEQFF	TGTGCCAGCTCCCCTAGTACGGGAGCTAACAATGAGCAGTTCTTC